This T cell receptor beta chain was documented in a study of technical replicates of blood from a few donors. Using immunoSEQ multiplex PCR, the repertoire was profiled, and TCRdb retains in-frame clones only, with some absent. The top ten hold 0.23% of the sample, which has approximately 100,000 clones, approximately 94% seen once. CDR3 size: 13 residues. Germline CDR1 and CDR2: MDHEN and SYDVKM. Trimming removed 3 bases from V and 1 base from J, with 4 bases in between. The TCR sequence derives from a human donor in good health. V usage is TRBV28 and J usage is TRBJ1-3; D not resolved. Sequencing was performed on T cells isolated from PBMCs. The chain's CDR3 is CASSFPSGNTIYF. The CDR3 bases are TGTGCCAGCAGTTTCCCATCTGGAAACACCATATATTTT.